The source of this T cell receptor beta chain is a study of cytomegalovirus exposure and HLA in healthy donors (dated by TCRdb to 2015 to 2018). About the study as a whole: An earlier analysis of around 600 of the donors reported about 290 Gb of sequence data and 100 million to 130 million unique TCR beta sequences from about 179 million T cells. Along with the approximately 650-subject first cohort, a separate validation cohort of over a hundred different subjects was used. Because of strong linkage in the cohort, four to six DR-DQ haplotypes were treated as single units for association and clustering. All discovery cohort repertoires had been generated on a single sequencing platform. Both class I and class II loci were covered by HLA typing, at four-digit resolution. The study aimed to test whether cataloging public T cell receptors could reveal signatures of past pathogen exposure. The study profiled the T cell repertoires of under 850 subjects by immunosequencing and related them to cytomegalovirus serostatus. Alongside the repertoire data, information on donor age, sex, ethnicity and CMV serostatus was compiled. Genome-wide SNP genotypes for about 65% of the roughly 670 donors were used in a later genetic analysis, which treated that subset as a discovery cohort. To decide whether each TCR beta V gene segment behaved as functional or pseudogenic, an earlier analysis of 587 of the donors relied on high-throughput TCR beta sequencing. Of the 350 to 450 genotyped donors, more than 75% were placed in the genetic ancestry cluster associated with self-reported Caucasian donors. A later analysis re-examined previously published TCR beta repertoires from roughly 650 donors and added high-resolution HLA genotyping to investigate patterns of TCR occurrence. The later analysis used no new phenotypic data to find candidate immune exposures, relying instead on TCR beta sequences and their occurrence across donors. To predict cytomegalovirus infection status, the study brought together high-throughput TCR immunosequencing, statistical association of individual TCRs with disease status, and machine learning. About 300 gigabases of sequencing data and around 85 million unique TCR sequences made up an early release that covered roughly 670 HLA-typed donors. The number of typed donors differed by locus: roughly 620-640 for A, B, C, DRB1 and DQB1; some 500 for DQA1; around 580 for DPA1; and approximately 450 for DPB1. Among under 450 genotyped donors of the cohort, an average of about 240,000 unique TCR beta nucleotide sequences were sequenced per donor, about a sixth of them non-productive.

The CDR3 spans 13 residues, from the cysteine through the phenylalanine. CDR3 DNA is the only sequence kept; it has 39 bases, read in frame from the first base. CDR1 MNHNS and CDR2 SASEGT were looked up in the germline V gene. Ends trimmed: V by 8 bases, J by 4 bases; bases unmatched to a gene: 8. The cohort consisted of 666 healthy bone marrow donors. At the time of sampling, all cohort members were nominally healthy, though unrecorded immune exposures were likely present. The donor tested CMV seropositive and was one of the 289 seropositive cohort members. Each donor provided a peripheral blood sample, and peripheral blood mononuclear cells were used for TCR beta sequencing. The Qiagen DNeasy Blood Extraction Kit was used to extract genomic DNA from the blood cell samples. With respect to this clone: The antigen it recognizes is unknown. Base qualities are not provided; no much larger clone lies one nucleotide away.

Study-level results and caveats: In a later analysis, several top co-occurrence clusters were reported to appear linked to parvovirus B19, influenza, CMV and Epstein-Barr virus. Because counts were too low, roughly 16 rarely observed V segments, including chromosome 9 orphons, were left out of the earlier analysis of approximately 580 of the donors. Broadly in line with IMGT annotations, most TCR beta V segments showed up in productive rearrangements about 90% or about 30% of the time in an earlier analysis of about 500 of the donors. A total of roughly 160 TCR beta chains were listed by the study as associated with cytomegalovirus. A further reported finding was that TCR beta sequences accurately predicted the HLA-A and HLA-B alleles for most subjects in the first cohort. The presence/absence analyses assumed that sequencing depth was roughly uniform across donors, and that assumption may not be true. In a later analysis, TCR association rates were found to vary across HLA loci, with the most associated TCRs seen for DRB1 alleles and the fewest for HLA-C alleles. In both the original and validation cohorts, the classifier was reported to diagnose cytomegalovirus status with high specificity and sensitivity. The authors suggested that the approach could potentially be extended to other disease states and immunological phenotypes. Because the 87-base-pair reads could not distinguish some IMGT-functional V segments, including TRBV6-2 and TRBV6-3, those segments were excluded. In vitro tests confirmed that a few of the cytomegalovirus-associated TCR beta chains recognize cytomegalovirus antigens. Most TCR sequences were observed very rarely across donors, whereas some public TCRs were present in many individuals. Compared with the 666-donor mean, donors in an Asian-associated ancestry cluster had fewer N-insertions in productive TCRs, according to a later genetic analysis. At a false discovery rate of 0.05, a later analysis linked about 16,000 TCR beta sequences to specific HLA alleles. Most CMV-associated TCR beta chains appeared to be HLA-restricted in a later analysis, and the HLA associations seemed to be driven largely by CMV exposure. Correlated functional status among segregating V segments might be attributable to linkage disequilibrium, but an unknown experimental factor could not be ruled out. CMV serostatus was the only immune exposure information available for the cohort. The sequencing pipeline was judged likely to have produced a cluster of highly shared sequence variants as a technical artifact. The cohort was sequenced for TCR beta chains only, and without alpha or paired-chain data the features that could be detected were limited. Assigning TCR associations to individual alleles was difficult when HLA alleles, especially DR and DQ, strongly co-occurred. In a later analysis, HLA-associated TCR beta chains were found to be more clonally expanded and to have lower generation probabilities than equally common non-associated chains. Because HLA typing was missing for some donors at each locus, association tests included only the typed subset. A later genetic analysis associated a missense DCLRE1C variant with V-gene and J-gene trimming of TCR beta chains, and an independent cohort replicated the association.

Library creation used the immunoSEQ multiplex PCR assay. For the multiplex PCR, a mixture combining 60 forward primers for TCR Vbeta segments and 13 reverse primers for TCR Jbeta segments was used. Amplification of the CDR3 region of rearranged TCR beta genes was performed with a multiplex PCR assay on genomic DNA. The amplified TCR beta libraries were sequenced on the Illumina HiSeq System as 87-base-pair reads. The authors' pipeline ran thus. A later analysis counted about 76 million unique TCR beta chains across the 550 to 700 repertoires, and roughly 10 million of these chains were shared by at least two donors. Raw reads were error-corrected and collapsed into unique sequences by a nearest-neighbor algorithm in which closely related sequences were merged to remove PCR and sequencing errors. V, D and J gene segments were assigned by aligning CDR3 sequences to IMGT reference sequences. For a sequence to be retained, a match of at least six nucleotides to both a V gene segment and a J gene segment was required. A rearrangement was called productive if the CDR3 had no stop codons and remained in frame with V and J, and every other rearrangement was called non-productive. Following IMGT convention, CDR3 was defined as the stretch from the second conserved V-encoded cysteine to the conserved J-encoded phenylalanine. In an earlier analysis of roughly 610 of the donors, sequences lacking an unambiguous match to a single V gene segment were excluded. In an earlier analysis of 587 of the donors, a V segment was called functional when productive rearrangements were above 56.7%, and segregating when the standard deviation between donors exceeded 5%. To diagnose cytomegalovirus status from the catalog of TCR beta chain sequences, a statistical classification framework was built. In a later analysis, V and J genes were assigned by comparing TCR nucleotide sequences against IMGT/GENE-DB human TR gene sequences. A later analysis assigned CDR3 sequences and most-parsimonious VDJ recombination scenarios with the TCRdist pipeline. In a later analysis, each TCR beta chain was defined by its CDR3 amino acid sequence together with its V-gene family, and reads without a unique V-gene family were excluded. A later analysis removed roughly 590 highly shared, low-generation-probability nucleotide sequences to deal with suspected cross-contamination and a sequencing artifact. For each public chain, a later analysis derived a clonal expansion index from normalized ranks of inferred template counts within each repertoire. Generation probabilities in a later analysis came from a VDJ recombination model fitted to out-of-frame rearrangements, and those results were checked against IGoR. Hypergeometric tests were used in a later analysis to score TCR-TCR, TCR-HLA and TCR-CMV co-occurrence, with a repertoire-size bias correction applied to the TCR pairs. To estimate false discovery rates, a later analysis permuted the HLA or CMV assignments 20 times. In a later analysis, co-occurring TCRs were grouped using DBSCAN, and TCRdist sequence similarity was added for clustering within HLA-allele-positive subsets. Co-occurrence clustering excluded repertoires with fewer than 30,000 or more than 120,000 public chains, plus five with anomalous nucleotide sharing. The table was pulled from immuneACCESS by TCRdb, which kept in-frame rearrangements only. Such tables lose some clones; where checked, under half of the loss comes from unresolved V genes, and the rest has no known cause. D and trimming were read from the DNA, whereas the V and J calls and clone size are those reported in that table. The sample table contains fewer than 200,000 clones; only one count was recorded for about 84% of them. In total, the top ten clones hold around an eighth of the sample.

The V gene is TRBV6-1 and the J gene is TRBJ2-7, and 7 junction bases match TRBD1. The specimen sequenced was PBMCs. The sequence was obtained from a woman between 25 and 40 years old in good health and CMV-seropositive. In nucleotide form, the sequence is TGTGCCAGCGAGGGACAGCTTACGTACGAGCAGTACTTC. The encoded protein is CASEGQLTYEQYF.